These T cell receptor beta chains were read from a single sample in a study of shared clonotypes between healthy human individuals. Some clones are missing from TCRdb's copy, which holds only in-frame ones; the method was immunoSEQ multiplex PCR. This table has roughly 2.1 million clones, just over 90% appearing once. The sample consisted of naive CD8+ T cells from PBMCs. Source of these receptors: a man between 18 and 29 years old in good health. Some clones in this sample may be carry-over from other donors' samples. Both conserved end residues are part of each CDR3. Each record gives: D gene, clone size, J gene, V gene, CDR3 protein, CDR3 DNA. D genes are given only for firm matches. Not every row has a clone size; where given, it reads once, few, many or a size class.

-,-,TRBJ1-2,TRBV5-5,CASSWDIIGSGYGYTF,TGTGCCAGCAGCTGGGATATAATAGGCTCGGGCTATGGCTACACCTTC
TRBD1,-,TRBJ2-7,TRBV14,CASSPPGQGANEQYF,TGTGCCAGCAGCCCACCGGGACAGGGGGCCAACGAGCAGTACTTC
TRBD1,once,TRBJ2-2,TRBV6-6,CASTDRSTGELFF,TGTGCCAGCACGGACAGGTCCACCGGGGAGCTGTTTTTT
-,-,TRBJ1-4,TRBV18,CASSPSRWSLTTNEKLFF,TGTGCCAGCTCACCGTCTCGTTGGAGCCTAACAACTAATGAAAAACTGTTTTTT
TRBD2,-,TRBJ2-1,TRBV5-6,CASSLEGLNNEQFF,TGTGCCAGCAGCTTGGAGGGACTAAACAATGAGCAGTTCTTC
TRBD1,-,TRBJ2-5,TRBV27,CASKTGQALAGETQYF,TGTGCCAGCAAAACCGGACAGGCGCTAGCAGGAGAGACCCAGTACTTC
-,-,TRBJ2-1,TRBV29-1,CSVDGAGHYYNEQFF,TGCAGCGTTGACGGGGCGGGACACTACTACAATGAGCAGTTCTTC
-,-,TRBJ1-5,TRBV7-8,CASSSPGLGGPQHF,TGTGCCAGCAGCTCTCCGGGCCTCGGAGGGCCCCAGCATTTT
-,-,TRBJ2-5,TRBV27,CASSPWGETQYF,TGTGCCAGCAGTCCGTGGGGAGAGACCCAGTACTTC
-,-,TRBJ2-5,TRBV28,CASSFIDSGSETQYF,TGTGCCAGCAGTTTCATCGACTCAGGGTCCGAGACCCAGTACTTC
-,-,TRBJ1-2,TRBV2,CASSEARQIYGYTF,TGTGCCAGCAGTGAAGCCAGACAGATCTATGGCTACACCTTC
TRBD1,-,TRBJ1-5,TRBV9,CASSAGTGSNQPQHF,TGTGCCAGCAGCGCCGGGACAGGCAGCAATCAGCCCCAGCATTTT
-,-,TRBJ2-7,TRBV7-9,CASSLGPGDYEQYF,TGTGCCAGCAGCTTAGGTCCGGGGGACTACGAGCAGTACTTC
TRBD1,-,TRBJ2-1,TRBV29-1,CSVAGVRTGSTYNEQFF,TGCAGCGTTGCGGGGGTCCGGACAGGGAGTACCTACAATGAGCAGTTCTTC
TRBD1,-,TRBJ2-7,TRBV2,CASGLGDRGTYEQYF,TGTGCCAGCGGCCTCGGGGACAGGGGAACCTACGAGCAGTACTTC
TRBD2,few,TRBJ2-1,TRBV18,CASSPPGLAGYNEQFF,TGTGCCAGCTCACCGCCGGGACTAGCGGGATACAATGAGCAGTTCTTC
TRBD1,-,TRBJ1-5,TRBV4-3,CASSPGTGVEGPQHF,TGCGCCAGCAGCCCCGGGACAGGGGTAGAGGGGCCCCAGCATTTT
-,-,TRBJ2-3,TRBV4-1,CASSQGMRDTQYF,TGCGCCAGCAGCCAAGGGATGAGAGATACGCAGTATTTT
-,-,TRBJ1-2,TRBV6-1,CASSESTDIVYGYTF,TGTGCCAGCAGTGAATCCACGGACATAGTCTATGGCTACACCTTC
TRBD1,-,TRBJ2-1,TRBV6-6,CASSYQNQGVNEQFF,TGTGCCAGCAGTTACCAAAACCAGGGGGTGAATGAGCAGTTCTTC
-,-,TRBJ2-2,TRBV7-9,CASSGVGDTGELFF,TGTGCCAGCAGCGGAGTCGGGGACACCGGGGAGCTGTTTTTT
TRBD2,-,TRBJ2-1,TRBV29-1,CSVESGASSYNEQFF,TGCAGCGTTGAAAGCGGGGCGAGCTCCTACAATGAGCAGTTCTTC
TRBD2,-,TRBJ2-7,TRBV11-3,CASSLGEGLAAIIYEQYF,TGTGCCAGCAGCTTAGGTGAGGGACTAGCGGCAATAATCTACGAGCAGTACTTC
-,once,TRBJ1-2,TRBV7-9,CASSLERNYGYTF,TGTGCCAGCAGCTTGGAGAGGAACTATGGCTACACCTTC
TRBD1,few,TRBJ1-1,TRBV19,CASSIRTGGGTEAFF,TGTGCCAGTAGTATCCGGACAGGGGGAGGGACTGAAGCTTTCTTT
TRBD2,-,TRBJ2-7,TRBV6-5,CASSYGLAGDEQYF,TGTGCCAGCAGTTACGGACTAGCGGGAGACGAGCAGTACTTC
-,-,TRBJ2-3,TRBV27,CASSLSPGTATDTQYF,TGTGCCAGCAGTTTATCACCCGGGACGGCCACAGATACGCAGTATTTT
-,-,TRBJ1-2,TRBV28,CASSPLVLSPNYGYTF,TGTGCCAGCAGTCCCCTGGTGCTCAGCCCTAACTATGGCTACACCTTC
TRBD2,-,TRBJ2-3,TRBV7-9,CASSIPGTSGRATDTQYF,TGTGCCAGCAGCATCCCGGGGACTAGCGGGAGGGCCACAGATACGCAGTATTTT
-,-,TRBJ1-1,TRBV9,CASSVVMNTEAFF,TGTGCCAGCAGCGTAGTCATGAACACTGAAGCTTTCTTT
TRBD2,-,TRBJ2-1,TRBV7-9,CASSSGLAGPSYNEQFF,TGTGCCAGCAGCTCCGGACTAGCGGGACCCTCCTACAATGAGCAGTTCTTC
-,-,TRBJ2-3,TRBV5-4,CASSNVDPVPDTQYF,TGTGCCAGCAGTAACGTAGACCCAGTTCCAGATACGCAGTATTTT
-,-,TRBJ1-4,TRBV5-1,CASSLGPNEKLFF,TGCGCCAGCAGCTTGGGGCCAAATGAAAAACTGTTTTTT
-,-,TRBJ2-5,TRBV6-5,CASSLGEEETQYF,TGTGCCAGCAGTTTGGGGGAGGAGGAGACCCAGTACTTC
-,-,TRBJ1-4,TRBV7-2,CASSFGQRLNEKLFF,TGTGCCAGCAGCTTCGGACAGCGGCTTAATGAAAAACTGTTTTTT
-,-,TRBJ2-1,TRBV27,CASSFYLGPYNEQFF,TGTGCCAGCAGTTTTTACCTCGGGCCCTACAATGAGCAGTTCTTC
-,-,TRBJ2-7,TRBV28,CASSLMAGIYEQYF,TGTGCCAGCAGTTTGATGGCGGGGATCTACGAGCAGTACTTC
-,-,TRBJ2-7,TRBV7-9,CASSSQPPKDYEQYF,TGTGCCAGCAGCTCCCAACCGCCAAAAGACTACGAGCAGTACTTC
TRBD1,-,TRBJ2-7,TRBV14,CASSPGQGIRYEQYF,TGTGCCAGCAGCCCCGGACAGGGAATACGGTACGAGCAGTACTTC
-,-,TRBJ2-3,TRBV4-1,CASSQRTLSTDTQYF,TGCGCCAGCAGCCAAAGGACTCTTAGCACAGATACGCAGTATTTT
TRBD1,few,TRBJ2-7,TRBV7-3,CASSGVVTGAGEQYF,TGTGCCAGCAGCGGAGTCGTGACAGGGGCTGGCGAGCAGTACTTC
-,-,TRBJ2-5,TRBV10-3,CAISGKQTETQYF,TGTGCCATCAGCGGAAAGCAGACGGAGACCCAGTACTTC
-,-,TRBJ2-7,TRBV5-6,CASRRGREYEQYF,TGTGCCAGCCGACGGGGCAGGGAGTACGAGCAGTACTTC
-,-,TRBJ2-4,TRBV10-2,CASSRYAKNIQYF,TGCGCCAGCAGCCGGTATGCCAAAAACATTCAGTACTTC
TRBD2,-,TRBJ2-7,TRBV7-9,CASSLGQRGRTYEQYF,TGTGCCAGCAGCTTGGGGCAGCGCGGGAGGACCTACGAGCAGTACTTC
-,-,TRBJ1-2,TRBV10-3,CATHHPAGKDYYGYTF,TGTGCCACCCATCACCCGGCAGGGAAAGATTACTATGGCTACACCTTC
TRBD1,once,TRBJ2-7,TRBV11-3,CASSLVRTGTSYEQYF,TGTGCCAGCAGCTTAGTGAGGACAGGGACCTCCTACGAGCAGTACTTC
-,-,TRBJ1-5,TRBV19,CASSIGSEGNQPQHF,TGTGCCAGTAGTATAGGATCTGAGGGAAATCAGCCCCAGCATTTT